The present T cell receptor beta chain was sequenced within a study of blood T cell repertoires in COVID-19. Study-level information: The United States, Italy and Spain provided the acute and convalescent COVID-19 samples.

Measured with immunoSEQ multiplex PCR; TCRdb has only the in-frame clones, and not every one. The sample carries approximately 180,000 clones, just under 90% recorded once. The CDR3 has 16 amino acids. CDR1 and CDR2 (germline): DFQATT, SNEGSKA (reference sequence). With 3 bases clipped from V and 5 bases from J, the junction kept 6 bases outside the gene matches. Sequencing input: peripheral blood. The J gene is TRBJ2-2, the V gene TRBV20-1; 13 bases are shared with TRBD2. This receptor was obtained from a woman in her seventies with COVID-19, enrolled during active disease. The CDR3 nucleotides are TGCAGTGCTAGTATGTCGGGACTAGCGGGAACCGGGGAGCTGTTTTTT. This gives the protein CSASMSGLAGTGELFF.